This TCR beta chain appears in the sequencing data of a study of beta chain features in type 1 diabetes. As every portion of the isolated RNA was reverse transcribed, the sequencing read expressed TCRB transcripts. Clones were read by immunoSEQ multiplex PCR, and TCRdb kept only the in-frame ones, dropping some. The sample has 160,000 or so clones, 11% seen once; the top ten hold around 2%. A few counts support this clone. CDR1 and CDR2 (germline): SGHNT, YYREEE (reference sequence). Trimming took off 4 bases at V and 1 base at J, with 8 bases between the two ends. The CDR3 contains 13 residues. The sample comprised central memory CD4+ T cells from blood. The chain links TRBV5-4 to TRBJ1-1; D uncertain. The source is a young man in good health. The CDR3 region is CASSPNRNTEAFF. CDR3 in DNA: TGTGCCAGCAGCCCTAACAGGAACACTGAAGCTTTCTTT.